This entry concerns a single T cell receptor (beta chain). Here immunoSEQ multiplex PCR was the method, and the copy in TCRdb shows in-frame clones only, minus some. The table includes 300,000 to 400,000 clones, 80% to 90% detected once. These data are taken from a study of blood T cell repertoires in COVID-19. Overall study context: The United States, Italy and Spain supplied acute and convalescent COVID-19 samples.

The specimen sequenced was peripheral blood. This TCR was sampled from a woman aged 45-65 years who had recovered from COVID-19.

The DNA of the CDR3 is TGTGCCAGCAGCTTAATTGGCAGGGCGGCCGGGGAGCTGTTTTTT. Protein sequence: CASSLIGRAAGELFF. This chain connects TRBV7-9 to TRBJ2-2; possible D gene TRBD1, 5 bases. Germline CDR1 and CDR2: SEHNR and FQNEAQ (reference sequence). The V gene lost 2 bases and the J gene lost 6 bases, with 13 bases spanning the gap. The CDR3 spans 15 residues.